This T cell receptor (beta chain) was recovered during a study of blood T cell repertoires in COVID-19. On the study more broadly: Samples representing acute and convalescent COVID-19 were sourced from the United States, Italy and Spain.

The CDR3 extends over 13 amino acids. Per the germline V gene, CDR1 is WNHNN and CDR2 is SYGVQD (reference sequence). The germline V and J ends were trimmed by 6 bases and 0 bases, with 8 bases remaining between them. Assay used: immunoSEQ multiplex PCR; TCRdb lists only in-frame clones, some missing. The sample records about 140,000 clones, around 86% being singletons. The TCR comes from an elderly woman with acute or convalescent COVID-19. The sequenced sample was peripheral blood. The chain couples TRBV10-1 to TRBJ1-2; weak D call: TRBD1 (5 bases). CDR3 sequence reads: CASSDSTNYGYTF. DNA for the CDR3: TGCGCCAGCAGCGACAGTACTAACTATGGCTACACCTTC.